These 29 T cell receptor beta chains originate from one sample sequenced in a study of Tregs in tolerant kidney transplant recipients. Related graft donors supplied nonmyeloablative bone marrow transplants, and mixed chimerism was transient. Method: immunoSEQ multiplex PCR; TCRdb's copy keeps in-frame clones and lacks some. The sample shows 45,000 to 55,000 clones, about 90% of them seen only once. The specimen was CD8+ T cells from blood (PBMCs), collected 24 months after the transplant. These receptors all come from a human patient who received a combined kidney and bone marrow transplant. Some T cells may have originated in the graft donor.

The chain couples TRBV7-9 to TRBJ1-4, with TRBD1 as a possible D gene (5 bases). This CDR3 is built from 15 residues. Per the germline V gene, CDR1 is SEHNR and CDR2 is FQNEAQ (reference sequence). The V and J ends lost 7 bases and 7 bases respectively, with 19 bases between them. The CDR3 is CASIIRTQGGEKLFF. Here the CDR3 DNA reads TGTGCCAGCATCATTAGGACCCAGGGAGGTGAAAAACTGTTTTTT.

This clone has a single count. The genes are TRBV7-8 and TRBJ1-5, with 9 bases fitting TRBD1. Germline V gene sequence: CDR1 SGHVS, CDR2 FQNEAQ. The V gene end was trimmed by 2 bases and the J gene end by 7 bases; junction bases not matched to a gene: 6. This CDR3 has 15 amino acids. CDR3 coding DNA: TGTGCCAGCAGCTTACACGACAGGGGGAAACAGCCCCAGCATTTT. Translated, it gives CASSLHDRGKQPQHF.

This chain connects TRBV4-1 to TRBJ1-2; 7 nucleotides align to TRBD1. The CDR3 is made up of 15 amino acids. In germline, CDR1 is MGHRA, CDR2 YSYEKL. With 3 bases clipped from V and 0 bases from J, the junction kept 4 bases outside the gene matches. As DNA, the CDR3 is TGCGCCAGCAGCCATGACAGGGACTCTAACTATGGCTACACCTTC. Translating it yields CASSHDRDSNYGYTF.

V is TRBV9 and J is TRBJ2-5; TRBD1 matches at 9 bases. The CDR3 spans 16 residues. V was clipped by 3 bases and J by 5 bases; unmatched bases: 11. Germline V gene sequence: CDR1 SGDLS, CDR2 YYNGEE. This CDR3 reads CASSARGTGLGETQYF. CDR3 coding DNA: TGTGCCAGCAGCGCCCGCGGGACAGGGCTAGGGGAGACCCAGTACTTC. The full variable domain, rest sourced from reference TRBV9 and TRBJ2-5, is DSGVTQTPKHLITATGQRVTLRCSPRSGDLSVYWYQQSLDQGLQFLIQYYNGEERAKGNILERFSAQQFPDLHSELNLSSLELGDSALYFCASSARGTGLGETQYFGPGTRLLVL.

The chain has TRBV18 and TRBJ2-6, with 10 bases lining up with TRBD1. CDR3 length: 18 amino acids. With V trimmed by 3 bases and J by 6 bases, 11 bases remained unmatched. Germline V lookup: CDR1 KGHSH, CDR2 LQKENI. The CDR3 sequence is CASSPFDRGLGVANVLTF. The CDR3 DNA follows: TGTGCCAGCTCACCGTTCGACAGGGGGCTTGGTGTGGCCAACGTCCTGACTTTC.

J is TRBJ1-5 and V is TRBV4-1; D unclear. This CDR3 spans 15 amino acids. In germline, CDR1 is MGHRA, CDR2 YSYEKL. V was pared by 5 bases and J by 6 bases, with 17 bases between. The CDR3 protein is CASSYGVTPLQPQHF. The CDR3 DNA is TGCGCCAGCAGCTACGGGGTTACGCCACTTCAGCCCCAGCATTTT.

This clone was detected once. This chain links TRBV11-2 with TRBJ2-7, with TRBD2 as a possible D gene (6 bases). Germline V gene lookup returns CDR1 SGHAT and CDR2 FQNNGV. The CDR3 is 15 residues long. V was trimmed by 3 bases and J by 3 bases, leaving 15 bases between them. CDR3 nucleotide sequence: TGTGCCAGCAGCTTTAGTACTAGCCGGTTCTACGAGCAGTACTTC. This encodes CASSFSTSRFYEQYF.

This CDR3 reads CASSGGGTEDNEQFF. In DNA, the CDR3 is TGTGCCAGCAGCGGGGGGGGGACCGAAGACAATGAGCAGTTCTTC. The V gene is TRBV27, the J gene TRBJ2-1; TRBD2 agrees at 8 bases. The V gene's germline CDR1 is MNHEY and CDR2 SMNVEV (reference sequence). V was clipped by 6 bases and J by 5 bases; unmatched bases: 9. The CDR3 has 15 amino acids.

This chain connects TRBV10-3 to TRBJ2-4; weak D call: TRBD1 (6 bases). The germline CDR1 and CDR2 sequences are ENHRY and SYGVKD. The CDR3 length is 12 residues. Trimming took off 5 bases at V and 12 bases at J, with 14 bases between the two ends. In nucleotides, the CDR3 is TGTGCCATCAGTCCAGAAGACAGGTCTCAGTACTTC. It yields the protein CAISPEDRSQYF.

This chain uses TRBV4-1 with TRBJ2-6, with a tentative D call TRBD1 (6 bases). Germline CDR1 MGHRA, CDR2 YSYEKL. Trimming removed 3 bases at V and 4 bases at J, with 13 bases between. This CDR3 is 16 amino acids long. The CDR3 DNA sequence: TGCGCCAGCAGCCAGACCCAGGGGACCGGGGCCAACGTCCTGACTTTC. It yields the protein CASSQTQGTGANVLTF.

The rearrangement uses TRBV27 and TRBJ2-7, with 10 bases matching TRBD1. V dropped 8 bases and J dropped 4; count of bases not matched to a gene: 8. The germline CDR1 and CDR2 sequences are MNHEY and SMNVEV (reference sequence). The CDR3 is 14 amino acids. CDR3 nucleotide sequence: TGTGCCAGCGGCCCCGGGACAGGGGATTACGAGCAGTACTTC. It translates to CASGPGTGDYEQYF.

CDR3 sequence: CASSLSGTGELFF. Here the CDR3 DNA reads TGTGCCAGCAGCCTATCCGGTACCGGGGAGCTGTTTTTT. The gene calls are TRBV7-3 and TRBJ2-2; D gene uncertain. CDR1 SGHTA and CDR2 FQGTGA come from the germline V gene. V was pared by 5 bases and J by 5 bases, with 9 bases between. This CDR3 contains 13 residues.

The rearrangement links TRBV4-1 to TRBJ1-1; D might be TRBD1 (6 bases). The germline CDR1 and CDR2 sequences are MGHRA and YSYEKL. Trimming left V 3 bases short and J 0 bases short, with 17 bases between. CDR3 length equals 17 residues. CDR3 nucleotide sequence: TGCGCCAGCAGCCATTCTGGCGTGGGGGCCATGAACACTGAAGCTTTCTTT. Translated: CASSHSGVGAMNTEAFF.

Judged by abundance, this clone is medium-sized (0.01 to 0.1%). CDR3 in DNA: TGTGCCAGCAGCTTTCCTTATCGGACTGCAGACAATGAGCAGTTCTTC. It yields the protein CASSFPYRTADNEQFF. J is TRBJ2-1 and V is TRBV7-8; D is possibly TRBD2 (5 bases). CDR3 length: 16 residues. Germline loops: CDR1 SGHVS, CDR2 FQNEAQ. Trimming took off 3 bases at V and 5 bases at J, with 17 bases between the two ends.

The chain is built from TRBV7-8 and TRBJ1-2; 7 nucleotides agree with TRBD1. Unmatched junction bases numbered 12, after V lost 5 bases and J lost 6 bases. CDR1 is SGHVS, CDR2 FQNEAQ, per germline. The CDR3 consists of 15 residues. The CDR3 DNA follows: TGTGCCAGCAGCCGCGACAGGGAAACCACCCATGGCTACACCTTC. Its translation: CASSRDRETTHGYTF.

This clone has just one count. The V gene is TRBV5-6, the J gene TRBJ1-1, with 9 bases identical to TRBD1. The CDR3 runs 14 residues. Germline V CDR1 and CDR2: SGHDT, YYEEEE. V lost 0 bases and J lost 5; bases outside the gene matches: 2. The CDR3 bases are TGTGCCAGCAGCTTGGTAGGGACAGGGACTGAAGCTTTCTTT. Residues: CASSLVGTGTEAFF.

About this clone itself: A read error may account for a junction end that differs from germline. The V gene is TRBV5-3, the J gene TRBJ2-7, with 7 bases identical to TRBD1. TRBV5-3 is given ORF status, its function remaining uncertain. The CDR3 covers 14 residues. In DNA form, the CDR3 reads TGTGCCAGCAGCTTGGGTGGGACAGCCTACGAGCAGTACTTC. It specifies CASSLGGTAYEQYF.

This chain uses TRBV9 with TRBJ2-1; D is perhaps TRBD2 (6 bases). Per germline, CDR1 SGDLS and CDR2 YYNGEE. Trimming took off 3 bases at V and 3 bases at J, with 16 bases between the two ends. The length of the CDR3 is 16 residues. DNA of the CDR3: TGTGCCAGCAGCGCGCCGACCCGGGGGATCTACAATGAGCAGTTCTTC. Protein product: CASSAPTRGIYNEQFF.

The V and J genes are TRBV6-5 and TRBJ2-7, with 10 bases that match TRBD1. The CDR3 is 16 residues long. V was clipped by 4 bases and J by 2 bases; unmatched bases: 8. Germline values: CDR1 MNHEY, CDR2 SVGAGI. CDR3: CASSLAGTGVPYEQYF. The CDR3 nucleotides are TGTGCCAGCAGTTTAGCCGGGACAGGGGTTCCCTACGAGCAGTACTTC.

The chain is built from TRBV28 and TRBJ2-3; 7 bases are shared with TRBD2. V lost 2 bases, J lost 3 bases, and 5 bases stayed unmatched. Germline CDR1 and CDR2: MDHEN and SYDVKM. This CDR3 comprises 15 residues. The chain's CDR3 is CASSLLGLITDTQYF. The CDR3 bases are TGTGCCAGCAGTTTACTGGGACTAATAACAGATACGCAGTATTTT.

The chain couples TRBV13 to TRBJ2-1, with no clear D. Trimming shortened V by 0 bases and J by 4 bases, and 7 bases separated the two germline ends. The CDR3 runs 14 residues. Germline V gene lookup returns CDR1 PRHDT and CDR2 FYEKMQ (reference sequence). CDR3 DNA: TGTGCCAGCAGCTTAGGGTCAAAATACAATGAGCAGTTCTTC. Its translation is CASSLGSKYNEQFF.

CDR3 in amino acids: CSVPGGRTDTQYF. For the CDR3, the DNA is TGCAGCGTCCCGGGGGGCCGCACAGATACGCAGTATTTT. This chain uses TRBV29-1 with TRBJ2-3; the D gene is possibly TRBD2 (7 bases). Germline lookup yields CDR1 SQVTM and CDR2 ANQGSEA. There are 13 residues in the CDR3. Deletions cut 6 bases from V and 1 base from J, with 11 bases between.

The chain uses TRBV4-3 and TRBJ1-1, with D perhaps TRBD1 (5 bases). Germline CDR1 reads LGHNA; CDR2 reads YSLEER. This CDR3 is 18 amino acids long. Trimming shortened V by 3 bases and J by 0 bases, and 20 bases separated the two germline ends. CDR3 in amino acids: CASSHLPNTDRLNTEAFF. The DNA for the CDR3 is TGCGCCAGCAGCCACCTCCCCAATACCGACAGATTGAACACTGAAGCTTTCTTT.

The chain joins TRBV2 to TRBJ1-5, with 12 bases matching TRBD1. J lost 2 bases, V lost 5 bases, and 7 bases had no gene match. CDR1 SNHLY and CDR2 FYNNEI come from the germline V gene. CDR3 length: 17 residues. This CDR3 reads CASSPGTGGLGNQPQHF. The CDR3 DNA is TGTGCCAGCAGTCCCGGGACAGGGGGCCTTGGCAATCAGCCCCAGCATTTT.

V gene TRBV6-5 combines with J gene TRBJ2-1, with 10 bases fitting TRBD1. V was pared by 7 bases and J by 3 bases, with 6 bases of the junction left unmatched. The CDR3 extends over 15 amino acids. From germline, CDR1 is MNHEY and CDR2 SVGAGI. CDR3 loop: CASMFGDRGYNEQFF. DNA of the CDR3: TGTGCCAGCATGTTTGGGGACAGGGGCTACAATGAGCAGTTCTTC.

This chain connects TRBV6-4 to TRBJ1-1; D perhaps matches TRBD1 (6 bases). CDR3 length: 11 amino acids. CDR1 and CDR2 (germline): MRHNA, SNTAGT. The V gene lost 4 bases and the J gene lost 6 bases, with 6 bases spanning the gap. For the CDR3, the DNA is TGTGCCAGCAGTGGGACAGCTGAAGCTTTCTTT. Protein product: CASSGTAEAFF.

CDR3 bases: TGTGCCAGCAGCTTAGAGGGCGGGACAGGGCCGAGGGGGCAGTTCTTC. This translates into CASSLEGGTGPRGQFF. This chain connects TRBV7-6 to TRBJ2-1; 9 bases align to TRBD1. CDR1 is SGHVS and CDR2 is FNYEAQ in the germline V gene. The CDR3 totals 16 residues. V was clipped by 1 base and J by 12 bases; unmatched bases: 13.

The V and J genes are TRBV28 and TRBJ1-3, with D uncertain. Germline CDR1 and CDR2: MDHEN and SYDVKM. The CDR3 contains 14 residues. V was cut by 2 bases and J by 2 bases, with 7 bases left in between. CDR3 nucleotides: TGTGCCAGCAGTTTAGGAGGAACTGGAAACACCATATATTTT. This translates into CASSLGGTGNTIYF.

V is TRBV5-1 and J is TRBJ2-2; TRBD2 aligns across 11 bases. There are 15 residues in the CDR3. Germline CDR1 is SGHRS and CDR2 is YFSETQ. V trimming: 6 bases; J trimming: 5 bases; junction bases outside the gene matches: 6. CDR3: CASNVAGGPTGELFF. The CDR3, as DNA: TGCGCCAGCAACGTAGCGGGAGGGCCTACCGGGGAGCTGTTTTTT.